The T cell receptor (beta chain) under discussion was sequenced for a study of cytomegalovirus exposure and HLA in healthy donors. Study-level results: According to a later analysis, donors in an Asian-associated ancestry cluster reportedly had fewer N-insertions than the roughly 640-donor mean. Differences between HLA loci emerged in a later analysis of TCR association rates, with DRB1 most and HLA-C fewest. Likely technical artifact: a cluster of highly shared sequence variants.

The CDR3 extends over 15 amino acids. Trimming pared 0 bases from V and 6 bases from J, leaving 12 bases between. Germline CDR1 reads SGHRS; CDR2 reads YFSETQ. As for this clone: What it binds is not known.

The PCR was carried out with 60 Vbeta primers and 13 Jbeta primers. In the original analysis: The authors later counted roughly 76 million unique TCR beta chains, 9.5 million to 11 million of them shared. Sequenced by immunoSEQ multiplex PCR; TCRdb stores in-frame clones only, minus some. The DNA was the basis for D and trimming; V, J and clone size are from that table. In total, the table holds 150,000 to 200,000 clones. The specimen sequenced was PBMCs. This chain joins TRBV5-1 and TRBJ1-4; D not certain. The source is a woman under 30 in good health and CMV-seropositive. CDR3 DNA: TGCGCCAGCAGCTTGGATGGAACAGTCTATGAAAAACTGTTTTTT. Translating it yields CASSLDGTVYEKLFF. Full variable domain (rest looked up from reference TRBV5-1 and TRBJ1-4): KAGVTQTPRYLIKTRGQQVTLSCSPISGHRSVSWYQQTPGQGLQFLFEYFSETQRNKGNFPGRFSGRQFSNSRSEMNVSTLELGDSALYLCASSLDGTVYEKLFFGSGTQLSVL.